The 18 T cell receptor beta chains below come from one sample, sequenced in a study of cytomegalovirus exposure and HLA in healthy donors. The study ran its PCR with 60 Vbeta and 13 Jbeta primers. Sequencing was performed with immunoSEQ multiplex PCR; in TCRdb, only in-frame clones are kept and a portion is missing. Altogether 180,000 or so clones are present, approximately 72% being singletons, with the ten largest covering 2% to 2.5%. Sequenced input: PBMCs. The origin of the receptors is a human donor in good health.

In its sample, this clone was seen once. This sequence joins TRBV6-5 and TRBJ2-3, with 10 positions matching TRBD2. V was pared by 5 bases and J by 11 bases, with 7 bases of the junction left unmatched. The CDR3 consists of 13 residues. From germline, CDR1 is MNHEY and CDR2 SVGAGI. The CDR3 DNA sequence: TGTGCCAGCAGTCTCAGGACTAGCGGCATGCAGTATTTT. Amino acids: CASSLRTSGMQYF.

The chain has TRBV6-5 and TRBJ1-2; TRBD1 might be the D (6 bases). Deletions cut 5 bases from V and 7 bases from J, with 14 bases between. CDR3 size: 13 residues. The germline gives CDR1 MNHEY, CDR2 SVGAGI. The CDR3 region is CASSTRGGGGYTF. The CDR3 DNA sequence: TGTGCCAGCAGTACCCGAGGGGGTGGTGGCTACACCTTC.

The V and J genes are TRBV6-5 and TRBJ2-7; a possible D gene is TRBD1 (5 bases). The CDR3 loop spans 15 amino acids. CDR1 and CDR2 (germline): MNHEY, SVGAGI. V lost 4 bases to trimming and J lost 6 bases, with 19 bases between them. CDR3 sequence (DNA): TGTGCCAGCAGTTCTCAGGGCCCCATTATGGGCGAGCAGTACTTC. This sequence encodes CASSSQGPIMGEQYF.

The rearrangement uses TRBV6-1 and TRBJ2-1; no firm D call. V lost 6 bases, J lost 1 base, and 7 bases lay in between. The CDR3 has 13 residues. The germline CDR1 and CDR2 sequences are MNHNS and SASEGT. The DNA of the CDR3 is TGTGCCAGCAGCCGGGTTTCCTACAATGAGCAGTTCTTC. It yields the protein CASSRVSYNEQFF.

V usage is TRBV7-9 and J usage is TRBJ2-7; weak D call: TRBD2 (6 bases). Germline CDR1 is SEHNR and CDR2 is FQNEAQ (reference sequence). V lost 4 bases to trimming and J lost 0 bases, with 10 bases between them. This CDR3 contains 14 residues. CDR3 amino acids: CASSYDGGSYEQYF. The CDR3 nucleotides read TGTGCCAGCAGCTACGACGGGGGCTCCTACGAGCAGTACTTC. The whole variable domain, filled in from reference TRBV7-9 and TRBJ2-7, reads DTGVSQNPRHKITKRGQNVTFRCDPISEHNRLYWYRQTLGQGPEFLTYFQNEAQLEKSRLLSDRFSAERPKGSFSTLEIQRTEQGDSAMYLCASSYDGGSYEQYFGPGTRLTVT.

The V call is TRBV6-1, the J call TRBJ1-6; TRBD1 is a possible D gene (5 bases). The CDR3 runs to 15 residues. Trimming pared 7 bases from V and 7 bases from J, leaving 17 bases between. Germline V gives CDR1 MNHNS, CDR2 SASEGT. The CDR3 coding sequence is TGTGCCAGCACCTTACTACGGACACTAAATTCACCCCTCCACTTT. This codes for CASTLLRTLNSPLHF.

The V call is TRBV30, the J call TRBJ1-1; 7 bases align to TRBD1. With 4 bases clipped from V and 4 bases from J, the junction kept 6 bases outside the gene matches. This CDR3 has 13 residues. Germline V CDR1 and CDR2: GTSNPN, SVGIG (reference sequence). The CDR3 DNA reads TGTGCCTGGACACAGGGGTTGGGCACTGAAGCTTTCTTT. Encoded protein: CAWTQGLGTEAFF.

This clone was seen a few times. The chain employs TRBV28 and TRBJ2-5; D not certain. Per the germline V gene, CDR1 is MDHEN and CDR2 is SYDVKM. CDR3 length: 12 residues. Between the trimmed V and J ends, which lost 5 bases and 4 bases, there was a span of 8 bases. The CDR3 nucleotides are TGTGCCAGCAGTCAACAAACAGAGACCCAGTACTTC. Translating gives CASSQQTETQYF.

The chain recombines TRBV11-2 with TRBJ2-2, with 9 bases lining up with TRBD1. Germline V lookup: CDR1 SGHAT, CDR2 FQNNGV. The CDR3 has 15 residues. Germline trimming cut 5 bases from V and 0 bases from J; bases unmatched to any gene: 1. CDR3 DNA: TGTGCCAGCAGCCGGACAGGGGCGAACACCGGGGAGCTGTTTTTT. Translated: CASSRTGANTGELFF.

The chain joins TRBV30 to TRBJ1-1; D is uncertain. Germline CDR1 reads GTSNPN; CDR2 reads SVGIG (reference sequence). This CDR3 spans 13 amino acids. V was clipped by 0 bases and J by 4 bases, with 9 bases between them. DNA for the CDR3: TGTGCCTGGAGTGTAATGGAGGGCACTGAAGCTTTCTTT. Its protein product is CAWSVMEGTEAFF. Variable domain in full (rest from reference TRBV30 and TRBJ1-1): SQTIHQWPATLVQPVGSPLSLECTVEGTSNPNLYWYRQAAGRGLQLLFYSVGIGQISSEVPQNLSASRPQDRQFILSSKKLLLSDSGFYLCAWSVMEGTEAFFGQGTRLTVV.

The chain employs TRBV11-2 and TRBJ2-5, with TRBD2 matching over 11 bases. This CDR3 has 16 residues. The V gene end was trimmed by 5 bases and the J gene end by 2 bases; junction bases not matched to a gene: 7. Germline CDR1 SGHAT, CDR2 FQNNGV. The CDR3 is CASSPERLAGQETQYF. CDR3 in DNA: TGTGCCAGCAGCCCCGAACGACTAGCGGGGCAAGAGACCCAGTACTTC.

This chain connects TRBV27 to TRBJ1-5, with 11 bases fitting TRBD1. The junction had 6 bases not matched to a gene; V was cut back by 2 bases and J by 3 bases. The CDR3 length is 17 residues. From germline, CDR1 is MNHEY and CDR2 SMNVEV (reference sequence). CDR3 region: CASSLTGTGGFNQPQHF. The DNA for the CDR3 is TGTGCCAGCAGTTTAACCGGGACAGGGGGTTTCAATCAGCCCCAGCATTTT.

The CDR3 here is CASSKGQAKETQYF. The CDR3 region has the DNA TGTGCCAGCAGCAAAGGACAGGCAAAAGAGACCCAGTACTTC. The genes are TRBV21-1 and TRBJ2-5; the table's TRBD1 call for D was not verified on the DNA. TRBV21-1 is designated a pseudogene. There are 14 residues in the CDR3.

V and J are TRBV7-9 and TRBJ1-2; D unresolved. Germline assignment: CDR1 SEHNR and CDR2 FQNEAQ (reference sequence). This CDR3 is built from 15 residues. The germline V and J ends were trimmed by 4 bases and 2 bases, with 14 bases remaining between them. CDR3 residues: CASSSSAGGNYGYTF. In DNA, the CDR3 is TGTGCCAGCAGCTCCTCAGCGGGAGGGAACTATGGCTACACCTTC.

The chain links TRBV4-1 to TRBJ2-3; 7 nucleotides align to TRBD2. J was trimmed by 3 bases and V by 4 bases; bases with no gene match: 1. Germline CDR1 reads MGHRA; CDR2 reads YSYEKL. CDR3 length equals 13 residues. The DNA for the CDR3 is TGCGCCAGCAGCCGGGGGGGTACAGATACGCAGTATTTT. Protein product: CASSRGGTDTQYF.

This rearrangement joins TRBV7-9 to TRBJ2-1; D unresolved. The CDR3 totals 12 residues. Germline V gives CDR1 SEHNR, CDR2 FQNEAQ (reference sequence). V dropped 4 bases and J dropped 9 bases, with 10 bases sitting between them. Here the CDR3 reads CASSSLVLEQFF. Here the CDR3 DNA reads TGTGCCAGCAGCTCACTTGTACTTGAGCAGTTCTTC. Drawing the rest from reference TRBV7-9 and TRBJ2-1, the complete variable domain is DTGVSQNPRHKITKRGQNVTFRCDPISEHNRLYWYRQTLGQGPEFLTYFQNEAQLEKSRLLSDRFSAERPKGSFSTLEIQRTEQGDSAMYLCASSSLVLEQFFGPGTRLTVL.

The CDR3 sequence is CASSYQNYGYTF. CDR3 sequence (DNA): TGTGCCAGCAGTTACCAAAACTATGGCTACACCTTC. The V and J genes are TRBV6-5 and TRBJ1-2; D gene ambiguous. There are 12 residues in the CDR3. Germline V gene sequence: CDR1 MNHEY, CDR2 SVGAGI. Trimming shortened V by 2 bases and J by 2 bases, and 3 bases separated the two germline ends.

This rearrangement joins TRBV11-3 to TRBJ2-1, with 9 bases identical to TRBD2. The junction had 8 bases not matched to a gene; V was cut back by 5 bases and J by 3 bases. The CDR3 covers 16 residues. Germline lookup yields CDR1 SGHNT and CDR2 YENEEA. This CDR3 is CASSDRRTSVYNEQFF. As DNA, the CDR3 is TGTGCCAGCAGCGACCGTAGGACTAGCGTCTACAATGAGCAGTTCTTC.